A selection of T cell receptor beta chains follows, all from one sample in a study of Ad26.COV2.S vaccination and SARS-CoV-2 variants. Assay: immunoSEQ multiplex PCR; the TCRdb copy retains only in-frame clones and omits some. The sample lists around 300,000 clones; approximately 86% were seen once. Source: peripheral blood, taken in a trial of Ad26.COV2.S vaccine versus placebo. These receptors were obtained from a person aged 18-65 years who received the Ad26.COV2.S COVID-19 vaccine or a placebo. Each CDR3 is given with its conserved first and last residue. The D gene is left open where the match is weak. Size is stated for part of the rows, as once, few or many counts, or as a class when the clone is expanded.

CASSYGLEGGYTF,TGTGCCAGCAGTTACGGTCTCGAGGGAGGCTACACCTTC,NA,TRBJ1-2,NA,TRBV6-5,13
CASSLSGTYNEQFF,TGTGCCAGCAGCCTTAGCGGGACCTACAATGAGCAGTTCTTC,NA,TRBJ2-1,TRBD2,TRBV7-9,14
CASSISPSSSYNEQFF,TGTGCCAGTAGTATATCCCCCTCAAGCTCCTACAATGAGCAGTTCTTC,NA,TRBJ2-1,NA,TRBV19,16
CASSPTFSSYNSPLHF,TGCGCCAGCAGCCCTACATTCAGCTCCTATAATTCACCCCTCCACTTT,NA,TRBJ1-6,NA,TRBV4-3,16
CASSTLDGPAGATEAFF,TGTGCCAGCAGTACACTCGACGGACCGGCGGGGGCCACTGAAGCTTTCTTT,NA,TRBJ1-1,NA,TRBV28,17
CASSPRTSGSYEQYF,TGTGCCAGCAGCCCCAGGACTAGCGGCTCCTACGAGCAGTACTTC,NA,TRBJ2-7,TRBD2,TRBV9,15
CATSEGQPGETQYF,TGTGCCACCAGTGAAGGACAGCCCGGGGAGACCCAGTACTTC,NA,TRBJ2-5,NA,TRBV24-1,14
CASSTLAGEETQYF,TGTGCCAGCAGCACACTAGCGGGAGAAGAGACCCAGTACTTC,NA,TRBJ2-5,TRBD2,TRBV7-9,14
CASSLGVQGQETQYF,TGCGCCAGCAGCTTGGGAGTTCAGGGCCAAGAGACCCAGTACTTC,NA,TRBJ2-5,NA,TRBV5-1,15
CASSLAGEVNQPQHF,TGTGCCAGCAGTTTAGCCGGGGAGGTCAATCAGCCCCAGCATTTT,NA,TRBJ1-5,NA,TRBV28,15
CASSQAQRLSTEAFF,TGCGCCAGCAGCCAAGCCCAACGGCTGAGTACTGAAGCTTTCTTT,NA,TRBJ1-1,NA,TRBV4-1,15
CASSLGIPQADLYGYTF,TGTGCCAGCAGCTTAGGCATCCCCCAGGCCGACCTCTATGGCTACACCTTC,NA,TRBJ1-2,NA,TRBV7-9,17
CASSQSVQGTGANVLTF,TGCGCCAGCAGTCAATCCGTACAGGGTACCGGGGCCAACGTCCTGACTTTC,NA,TRBJ2-6,NA,TRBV23-1,17
CASSLAPSDYGYTF,TGTGCCAGCAGCTTGGCCCCGTCGGACTATGGCTACACCTTC,NA,TRBJ1-2,NA,TRBV7-9,14
CASSRTIEETQYF,TGTGCCAGCAGCCGGACTATCGAAGAGACCCAGTACTTC,NA,TRBJ2-5,NA,TRBV7-2,13
CASSQTSGETDTQYF,TGTGCCAGCAGCCAAACCAGCGGGGAAACAGATACGCAGTATTTT,NA,TRBJ2-3,TRBD2,TRBV11-2,15
CASSLRRTDEETQYF,TGTGCCAGCAGCTTAAGGAGGACAGATGAAGAGACCCAGTACTTC,NA,TRBJ2-5,NA,TRBV11-1,15
CASSLGTFSYNEQFF,TGCGCCAGCAGCTTGGGGACATTCTCCTACAATGAGCAGTTCTTC,NA,TRBJ2-1,NA,TRBV5-1,15
CASSPPGLAGGPAKNIQYF,TGTGCCAGCAGCCCTCCGGGACTAGCGGGGGGGCCGGCCAAAAACATTCAGTACTTC,NA,TRBJ2-4,TRBD2,TRBV9,19
CASSIQGAGTGELFF,TGTGCCAGTAGTATTCAGGGTGCAGGCACCGGGGAGCTGTTTTTT,NA,TRBJ2-2,NA,TRBV19,15
CASQGRSYEQYF,TGTGCCTCACAGGGTCGCTCCTACGAGCAGTACTTC,few,TRBJ2-7,NA,TRBV30,12
CASSQSLPGTPYNEQFF,TGCGCCAGCAGCCAATCTCTCCCAGGTACTCCGTACAATGAGCAGTTCTTC,once,TRBJ2-1,NA,TRBV4-1,17
CASSIGGIDEKLFF,TGTGCCAGCAGTATAGGGGGCATTGATGAAAAACTGTTTTTT,once,TRBJ1-4,TRBD1,TRBV6-5,14
CASLDTTQETQYF,TGTGCCAGCCTTGACACAACTCAAGAGACCCAGTACTTC,once,TRBJ2-5,NA,TRBV6-6,13
CSASGIAAPYNEQFF,TGCAGTGCTAGTGGAATAGCGGCGCCCTACAATGAGCAGTTCTTC,NA,TRBJ2-1,NA,TRBV20-1,15
CASSYRVGQPQHF,TGTGCCAGTAGTTACAGGGTTGGTCAGCCCCAGCATTTT,NA,TRBJ1-5,NA,TRBV19,13
CASTEGAPGLLNSPLHF,TGTGCCAGTACAGAAGGTGCGCCGGGCCTTCTCAATTCACCCCTCCACTTT,NA,TRBJ1-6,NA,TRBV19,17
CASSLPRNTEAFF,TGTGCCAGCAGTTTGCCCAGGAACACTGAAGCTTTCTTT,NA,TRBJ1-1,NA,TRBV28,13
CASRTPGLPSYEQYF,TGCGCCAGCAGGACCCCGGGGCTCCCGTCCTACGAGCAGTACTTC,NA,TRBJ2-7,NA,TRBV10-2,15
CATSAQGRGEAFF,TGTGCCACCAGTGCCCAGGGCAGGGGAGAAGCTTTCTTT,few,TRBJ1-1,NA,TRBV24-1,13
CASSVTSGNWETQYF,TGTGCCAGCAGCGTAACTAGCGGGAACTGGGAGACCCAGTACTTC,few,TRBJ2-5,TRBD2,TRBV9,15
CATGTGGTDTQYF,TGTGCCACCGGGACAGGGGGCACAGATACGCAGTATTTT,few,TRBJ2-3,TRBD1,TRBV19,13
CASSLIRLGWGTQYF,TGTGCCAGCAGCTTAATCCGACTAGGGTGGGGGACCCAGTACTTC,NA,TRBJ2-5,NA,TRBV5-6,15
CASSQAGTGCNSPLHF,TGTGCCAGCAGCCAGGCTGGGACAGGGTGTAATTCACCCCTCCACTTT,NA,TRBJ1-6,TRBD1,TRBV3-1/TRBV3-2,16
CASRRTDSYEQYF,TGTGCCAGTAGACGGACAGACTCCTACGAGCAGTACTTC,many,TRBJ2-7,NA,TRBV19,13
CASSSGKGHDNEQFF,TGTGCCAGCAGTTCGGGTAAGGGACACGACAATGAGCAGTTCTTC,NA,TRBJ2-1,NA,TRBV28,15
CASSSRQGGGDEKLFF,TGTGCCAGCAGCTCCCGACAGGGAGGTGGGGATGAAAAACTGTTTTTT,NA,TRBJ1-4,TRBD1,TRBV7-2,16
CASSRAGTGNTEAFF,TGTGCCAGCAGCCGTGCCGGGACAGGGAATACTGAAGCTTTCTTT,NA,TRBJ1-1,TRBD1,TRBV7-9,15
CASSFLADGELFF,TGTGCCAGCAGTTTTCTCGCGGACGGGGAGCTGTTTTTT,once,TRBJ2-2,NA,TRBV12-3/TRBV12-4,13
CASSPVTGDISGYTF,TGTGCCAGCAGCCCCGTCACAGGGGACATATCTGGCTACACCTTC,NA,TRBJ1-2,TRBD1,TRBV27,15